These 5 T cell receptor beta chains were sequenced from one sample in a study of cytomegalovirus exposure and HLA in healthy donors (TCRdb year 2017). The library came from the immunoSEQ multiplex PCR assay. For the multiplex PCR, a mixture combining 60 forward primers for TCR Vbeta segments and 13 reverse primers for TCR Jbeta segments was used. The clones in this table, taken by TCRdb from immuneACCESS, are in-frame only. Not every clone is retained; where verified, under half of the shortfall comes from an unresolved V gene, and the cause of the rest is unknown. The sample has 100,000 to 150,000 clones on record, roughly 80% of them singletons. 2.1% of the sample lies in the top ten. Sequences were obtained from PBMCs. These receptors were obtained from a woman between 40 and 55 years old in good health and CMV-seropositive.

This chain joins TRBV6-1 and TRBJ2-7; perhaps TRBD2 as D (6 bases). Trimming left V 2 bases short and J 6 bases short, with 11 bases between. The germline V gene has CDR1 MNHNS and CDR2 SASEGT. This CDR3 contains 13 residues. The CDR3 reads CASSEYGGREQYF. For the CDR3, the DNA is TGTGCCAGCAGTGAATACGGGGGTCGCGAGCAGTACTTC.

The chain recombines TRBV28 with TRBJ2-7, with 9 positions matching TRBD1. Germline V gene lookup returns CDR1 MDHEN and CDR2 SYDVKM. The CDR3 totals 15 residues. Trimming removed 5 bases from V and 2 bases from J; junction bases left unmatched: 7. The CDR3 nucleotides are TGTGCCAGCAGTCGCGGGACAGGGAGACCCTACGAGCAGTACTTC. It is translated as CASSRGTGRPYEQYF. The full variable domain, completed using reference TRBV28 and TRBJ2-7, is DVKVTQSSRYLVKRTGEKVFLECVQDMDHENMFWYRQDPGLGLRLIYFSYDVKMKEKGDIPEGYSVSREKKERFSLILESASTNQTSMYLCASSRGTGRPYEQYFGPGTRLTVT.

V usage is TRBV10-3 and J usage is TRBJ2-1, with 12 bases identical to TRBD2. The V gene's germline CDR1 is ENHRY and CDR2 SYGVKD. The CDR3 loop spans 16 amino acids. V shed 0 bases, J shed 7 bases, and the junction held 4 bases outside the gene matches. The chain's CDR3 is CAISESTSGRTNEQFF. Written as DNA, the CDR3 is TGTGCCATCAGTGAGTCGACTAGCGGGAGAACGAATGAGCAGTTCTTC.

The rearrangement links TRBV2 to TRBJ1-1, with a possible D match to TRBD1 (6 bases). This CDR3 region has 13 residues. CDR1 is SNHLY, CDR2 FYNNEI, per germline. The V and J ends lost 5 bases and 4 bases respectively, with 11 bases between them. The CDR3 DNA is TGTGCCAGCAGTTCGACAGGTTTCACTGAAGCTTTCTTT. Its translation is CASSSTGFTEAFF.

The chain employs TRBV5-6 and TRBJ1-4; D is possibly TRBD1 (6 bases). The V gene's germline CDR1 is SGHDT and CDR2 YYEEEE. Trimming removed 2 bases from V and 3 bases from J, with 8 bases in between. The CDR3 has 14 amino acids. For the CDR3, the DNA is TGTGCCAGCAGCTTTAGGGGGTCTAATGAAAAACTGTTTTTT. Amino acids: CASSFRGSNEKLFF. Supplemented by reference TRBV5-6 and TRBJ1-4, the full variable domain reads DAGVTQSPTHLIKTRGQQVTLRCSPKSGHDTVSWYQQALGQGPQFIFQYYEEEERQRGNFPDRFSGHQFPNYSSELNVNALLLGDSALYLCASSFRGSNEKLFFGSGTQLSVL.